Reported below is one T cell receptor (beta chain). This receptor's antigen is unknown. The input lacks base qualities; no much larger clone sits a single base away. To sequence the TCRbeta CDR3 region, genomic DNA was isolated from the sorted cells. TCRbeta CDR3 regions were sequenced using the immunoSEQ Assay. The source is immuneACCESS, and TCRdb retained only in-frame sequences with V and J called. Part of the clones is not carried over; for the studies checked, unresolved V genes explain less than half of this, and the remainder is unexplained. Within this sample are just under 65,000 clones, with 84% of them counted one time only. 7.5% to 10% of the sample belongs to the ten largest clones. This sample is part of a study of OX40 agonist ivuxolimab in advanced cancers. With respect to the entire study: Ivuxolimab was a fully human IgG2 agonistic monoclonal antibody targeting the costimulatory receptor OX40 (CD134). Prior anti-PD-1, anti-PD-L1 or anti-CTLA-4 therapy was permitted, and checkpoint inhibitors had been received by under 50% of dose-escalation patients. The paper reports the monotherapy dose-escalation portion (N ≈ 50 patients) of the phase I ivuxolimab trial. Intravenous ivuxolimab was administered to patients every 2 weeks at six dose levels: 0.01, 0.1, 0.3, 1.5, 3 and 10 mg/kg. The dose-escalation cohort was over 70% male with a mean age of about 58 years, ranging from 23 to 79. Of the approximately 50 dose-escalation patients, hepatocellular carcinoma was present in approximately 20, melanoma in around 15, renal cell carcinoma in 9 and head and neck cancer in 9. Peripheral TCRbeta sequencing was intended to test whether TCR sequence diversity was altered and clonal T-cell expansion was caused by ivuxolimab. Partial responses occurred in three dose-escalation patients: two with cutaneous melanoma and one with hepatocellular carcinoma.

Patients with autoimmune disease history or receiving systemic immunosuppression were excluded from the trial. Peripheral blood for TCR sequencing was drawn from every dose cohort at baseline, at cycle 4 day 1 and at cycle 7 day 1. Samples came from an open-label, multicenter, first-in-human phase I dose-escalation trial of ivuxolimab. Adults with locally advanced or metastatic melanoma, renal cell carcinoma, hepatocellular carcinoma or head and neck squamous cell carcinoma were enrolled in the trial. Before TCR sequencing, CD4+ T cells and CD8+ T cells from peripheral blood were sorted into separate populations. Inclusive of the bounding cysteine and phenylalanine, the CDR3 is 13 residues long. CDR3 DNA only is kept here, 39 bases in frame from base 1. Cut back by 5 bases and 7 bases, the V and J ends lie 12 bases apart. Taken from the germline V gene, the CDR1 and CDR2 loops are KGHSH and LQKENI.

Study-wide conclusions, independent of this receptor: At doses of 0.1 to 3.0 mg/kg, clonal expansion of both CD4+ and CD8+ T cells in blood was seen between baseline and week 6. The antigen specificity of the peripheral T cells that underwent clonal expansion was not determined. In the 0.1-3.0 mg/kg groups, partial responders had among the lowest normalized peripheral clonal expansion, particularly in CD8+ T cells. Low levels of normalized T-cell clonal expansion were also shown by some nonresponding patients. On average, CD8+ T cells showed more expanded clones than CD4+ T cells after ivuxolimab.

This clonotype was obtained from an adult with an advanced solid tumor such as melanoma, head and neck, liver or kidney cancer. The V and J segments used are TRBV18 and TRBJ1-5; no D gene is confidently identified. The material sequenced was CD4+ or CD8+ T cells sorted from blood, taken in a trial of the OX40 agonist ivuxolimab. Here the CDR3 is given as CASSDTEGQPQHF. The DNA sequence reads TGTGCCAGCTCAGATACGGAGGGCCAGCCCCAGCATTTT. Beyond the CDR3, the reference TRBV18 and TRBJ1-5 genes provide the residues; the full variable domain reads: NAGVMQNPRHLVRRRGQEARLRCSPMKGHSHVYWYRQLPEEGLKFMVYLQKENIIDESGMPKERFSAEFPKEGPSILRIQQVVRGDSAAYFCASSDTEGQPQHFGDGTRLSIL.